Sequencing of this TCR beta chain was carried out in a study of identical twins. General observations from the study: There was an excess of low generation probability in the out-of-frame alpha sequences that twins shared. Part of the zero-insertion signal could reflect confounding by invariant MAIT and iNKT cells. Cord blood's abundant beta clonotypes had fewer insertions, unlike memory repertoires.

Germline CDR1 and CDR2: DFQATT and SNEGSKA (reference sequence). This CDR3 comprises 12 residues. The ends were cut back, 3 bases at V and 4 bases at J, with 9 bases in the middle. Carrying unique molecular identifiers, the cDNA also gained a universal primer site through template switching. From the 5' RACE reads, TCRdb called clonotypes with MiXCR, one entry per CDR3 protein. The sample carries a few hundred thousand distinct CDR3 sequences, about 16% recorded once. As concerns this clonotype: Its antigen is unidentified.

The data were also submitted as part of a second study, on yellow fever vaccine responses in identical twins.

The clonotype was recovered from a woman aged 18-29 years in good health. Sequenced sample: CD4+ T cells sorted from blood. The chain couples TRBV20-1 to TRBJ2-5, with unresolved D. The CDR3 loop is CSASTPLETQYF. The CDR3 DNA follows: TGCAGTGCTAGTACCCCTCTAGAGACCCAGTACTTC.